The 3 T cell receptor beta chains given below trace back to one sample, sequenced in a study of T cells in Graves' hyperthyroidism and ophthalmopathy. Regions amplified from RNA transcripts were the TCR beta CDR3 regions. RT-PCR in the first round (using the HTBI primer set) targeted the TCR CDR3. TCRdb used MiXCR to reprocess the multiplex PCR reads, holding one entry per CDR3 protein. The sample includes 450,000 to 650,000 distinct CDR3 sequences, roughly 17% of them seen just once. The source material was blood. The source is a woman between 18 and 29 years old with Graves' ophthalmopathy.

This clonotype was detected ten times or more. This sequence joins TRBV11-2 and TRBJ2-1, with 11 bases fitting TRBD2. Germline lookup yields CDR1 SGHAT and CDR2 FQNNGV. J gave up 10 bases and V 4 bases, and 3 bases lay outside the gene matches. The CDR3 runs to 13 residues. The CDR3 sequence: CASSSGTSGEQFF. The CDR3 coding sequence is TGTGCCAGCAGCTCGGGGACTAGCGGAGAGCAGTTCTTC.

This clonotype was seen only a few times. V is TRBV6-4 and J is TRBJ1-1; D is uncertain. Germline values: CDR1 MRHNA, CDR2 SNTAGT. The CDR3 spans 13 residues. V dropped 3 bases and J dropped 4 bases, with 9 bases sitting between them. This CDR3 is CASSEEFGTEAFF. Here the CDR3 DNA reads TGTGCCAGCAGTGAAGAATTTGGCACTGAAGCTTTCTTT.

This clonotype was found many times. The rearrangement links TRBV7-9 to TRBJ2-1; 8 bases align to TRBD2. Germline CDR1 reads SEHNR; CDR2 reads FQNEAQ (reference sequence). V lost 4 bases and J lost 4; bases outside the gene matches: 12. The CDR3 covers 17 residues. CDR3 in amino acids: CASSSRVELAGYNEQFF. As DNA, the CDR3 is TGTGCCAGCAGCTCACGGGTCGAGCTAGCGGGTTACAATGAGCAGTTCTTC.